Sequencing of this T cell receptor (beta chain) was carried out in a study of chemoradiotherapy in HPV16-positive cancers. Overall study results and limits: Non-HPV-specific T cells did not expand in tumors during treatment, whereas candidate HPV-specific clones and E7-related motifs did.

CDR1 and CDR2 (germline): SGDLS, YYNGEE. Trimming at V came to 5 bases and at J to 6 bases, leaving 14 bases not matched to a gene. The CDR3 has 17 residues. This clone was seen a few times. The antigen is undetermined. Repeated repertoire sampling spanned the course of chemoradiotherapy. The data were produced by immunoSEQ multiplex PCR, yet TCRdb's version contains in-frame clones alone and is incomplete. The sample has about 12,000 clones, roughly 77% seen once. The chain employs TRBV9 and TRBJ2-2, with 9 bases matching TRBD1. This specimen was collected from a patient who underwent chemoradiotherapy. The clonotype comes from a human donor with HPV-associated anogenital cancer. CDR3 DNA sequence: TGTGCCAGCAGTCAAGCGACAGGGGGGACCTTATCCGGGGAGCTGTTTTTT. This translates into CASSQATGGTLSGELFF.